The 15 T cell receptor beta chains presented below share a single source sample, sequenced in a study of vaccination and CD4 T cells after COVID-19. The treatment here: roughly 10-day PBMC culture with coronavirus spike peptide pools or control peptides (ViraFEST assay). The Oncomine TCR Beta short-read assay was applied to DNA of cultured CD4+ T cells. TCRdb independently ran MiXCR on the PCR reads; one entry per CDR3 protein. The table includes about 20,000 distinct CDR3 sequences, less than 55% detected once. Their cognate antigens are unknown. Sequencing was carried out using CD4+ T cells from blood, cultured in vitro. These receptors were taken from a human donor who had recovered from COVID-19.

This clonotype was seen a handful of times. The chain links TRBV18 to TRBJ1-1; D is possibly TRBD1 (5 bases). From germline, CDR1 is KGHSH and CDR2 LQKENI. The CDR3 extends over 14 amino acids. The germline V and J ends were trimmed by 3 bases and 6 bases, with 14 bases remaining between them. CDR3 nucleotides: TGTGCCAGCTCACCCAGGGAGGGGTTGGCTGAAGCTTTCTTT. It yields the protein CASSPREGLAEAFF.

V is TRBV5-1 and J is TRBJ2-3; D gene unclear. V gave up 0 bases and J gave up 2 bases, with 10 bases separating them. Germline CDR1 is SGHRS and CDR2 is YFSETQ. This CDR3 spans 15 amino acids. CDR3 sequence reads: CASSLDRAATDTQYF. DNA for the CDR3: TGCGCCAGCAGCTTGGATAGGGCAGCCACAGATACGCAGTATTTT. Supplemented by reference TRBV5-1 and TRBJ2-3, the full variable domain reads KAGVTQTPRYLIKTRGQQVTLSCSPISGHRSVSWYQQTPGQGLQFLFEYFSETQRNKGNFPGRFSGRQFSNSRSEMNVSTLELGDSALYLCASSLDRAATDTQYFGPGTRLTVL.

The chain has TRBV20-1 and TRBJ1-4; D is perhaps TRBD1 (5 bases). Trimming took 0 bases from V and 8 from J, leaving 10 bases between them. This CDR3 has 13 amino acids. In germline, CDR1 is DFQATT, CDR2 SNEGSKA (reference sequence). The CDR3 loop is CSARDRVGEKLFF. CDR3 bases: TGCAGTGCTAGAGACAGGGTTGGGGAAAAACTGTTTTTT.

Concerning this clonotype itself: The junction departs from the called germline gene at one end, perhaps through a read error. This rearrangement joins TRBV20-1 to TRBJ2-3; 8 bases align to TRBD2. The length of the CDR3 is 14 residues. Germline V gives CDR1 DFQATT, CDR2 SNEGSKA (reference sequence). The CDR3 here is CSARGSGGTDTQYF. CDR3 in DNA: TGCAGTGCAAGAGGTAGCGGGGGCACAGATACGCAGTATTTT.

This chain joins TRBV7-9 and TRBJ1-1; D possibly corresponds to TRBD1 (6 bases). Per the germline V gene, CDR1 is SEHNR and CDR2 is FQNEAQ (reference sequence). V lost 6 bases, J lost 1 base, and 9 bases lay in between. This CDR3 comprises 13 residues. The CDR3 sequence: CASRPTGNTEAFF. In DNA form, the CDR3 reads TGTGCCAGCAGACCGACAGGGAACACTGAAGCTTTCTTT.

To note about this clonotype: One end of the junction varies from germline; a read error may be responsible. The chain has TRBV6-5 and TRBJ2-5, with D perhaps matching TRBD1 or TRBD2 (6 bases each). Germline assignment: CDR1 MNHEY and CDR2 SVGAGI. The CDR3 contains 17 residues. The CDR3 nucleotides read TGTGCCAGCAGTCACTCCGCCGGCCGGGGGCCCCAAGAGACCCAGTACTTC. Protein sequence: CASSHSAGRGPQETQYF.

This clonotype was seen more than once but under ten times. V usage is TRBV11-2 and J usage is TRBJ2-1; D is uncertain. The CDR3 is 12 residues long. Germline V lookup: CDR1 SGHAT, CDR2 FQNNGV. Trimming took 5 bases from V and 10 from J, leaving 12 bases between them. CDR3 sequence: CASSRVAGEQFF. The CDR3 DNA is TGTGCCAGCAGCCGTGTGGCTGGGGAGCAGTTCTTC. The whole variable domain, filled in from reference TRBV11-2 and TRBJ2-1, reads EAGVAQSPRYKIIEKRQSVAFWCNPISGHATLYWYQQILGQGPKLLIQFQNNGVVDDSQLPKDRFSAERLKGVDSTLKIQPAKLEDSAVYLCASSRVAGEQFFGPGTRLTVL.

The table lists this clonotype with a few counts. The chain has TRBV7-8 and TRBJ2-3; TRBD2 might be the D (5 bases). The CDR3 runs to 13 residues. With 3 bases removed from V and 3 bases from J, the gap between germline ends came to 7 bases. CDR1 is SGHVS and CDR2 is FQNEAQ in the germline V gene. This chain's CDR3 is CASSFRETDTQYF. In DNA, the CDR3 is TGTGCCAGCAGCTTTCGGGAAACAGATACGCAGTATTTT.

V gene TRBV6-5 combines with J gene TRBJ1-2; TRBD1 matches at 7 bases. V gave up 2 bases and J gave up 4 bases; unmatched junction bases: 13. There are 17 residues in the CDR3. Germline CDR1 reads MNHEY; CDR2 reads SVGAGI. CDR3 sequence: CASSYTTGFRGFYGYTF. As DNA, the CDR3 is TGTGCCAGCAGTTACACGACAGGGTTCAGGGGTTTCTATGGCTACACCTTC.

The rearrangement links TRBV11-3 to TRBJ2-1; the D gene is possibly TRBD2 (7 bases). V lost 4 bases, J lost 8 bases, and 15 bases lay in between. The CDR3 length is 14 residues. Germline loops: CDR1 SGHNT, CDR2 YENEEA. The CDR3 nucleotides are TGTGCCAGCAGCTCGGGGGGCTCACAAGATGAGCAGTTCTTC. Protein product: CASSSGGSQDEQFF.

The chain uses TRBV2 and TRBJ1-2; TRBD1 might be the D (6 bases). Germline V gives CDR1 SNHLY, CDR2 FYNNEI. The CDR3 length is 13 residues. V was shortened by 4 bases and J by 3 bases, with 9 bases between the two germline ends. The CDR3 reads CASSVNRDYGYTF. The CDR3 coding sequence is TGTGCCAGCAGTGTTAACAGGGACTATGGCTACACCTTC.

CDR3 bases: TGCGCCAGCAGCCAAGGCTGGTCAGATACGCAGTATTTT. This sequence encodes CASSQGWSDTQYF. The V call is TRBV4-3, the J call TRBJ2-3; no firm D call. V shed 1 base and J shed 4 bases, with 6 bases lying between them. From germline, CDR1 is LGHNA and CDR2 YSLEER. CDR3 length: 13 residues.

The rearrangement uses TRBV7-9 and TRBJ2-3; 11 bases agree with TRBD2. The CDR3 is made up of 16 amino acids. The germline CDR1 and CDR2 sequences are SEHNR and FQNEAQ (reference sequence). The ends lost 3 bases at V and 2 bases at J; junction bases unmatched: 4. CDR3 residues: CASSFGTSGYTDTQYF. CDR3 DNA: TGTGCCAGCAGCTTTGGGACTAGCGGTTACACAGATACGCAGTATTTT.

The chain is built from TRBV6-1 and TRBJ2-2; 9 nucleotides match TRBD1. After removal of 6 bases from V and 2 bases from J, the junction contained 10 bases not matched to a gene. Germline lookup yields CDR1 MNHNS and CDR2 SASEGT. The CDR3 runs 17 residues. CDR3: CASSPGTGKGNTGELFF. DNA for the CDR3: TGTGCCAGCAGCCCTGGGACAGGGAAGGGAAACACCGGGGAGCTGTTTTTT.

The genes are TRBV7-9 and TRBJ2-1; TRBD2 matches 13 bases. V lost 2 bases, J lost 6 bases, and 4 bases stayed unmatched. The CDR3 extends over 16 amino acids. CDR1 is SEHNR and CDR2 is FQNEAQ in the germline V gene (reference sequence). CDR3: CASSLRTSGSRNEQFF. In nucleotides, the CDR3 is TGTGCCAGCAGCTTACGGACTAGCGGGAGTCGCAATGAGCAGTTCTTC. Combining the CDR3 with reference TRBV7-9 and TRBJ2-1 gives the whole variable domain DTGVSQNPRHKITKRGQNVTFRCDPISEHNRLYWYRQTLGQGPEFLTYFQNEAQLEKSRLLSDRFSAERPKGSFSTLEIQRTEQGDSAMYLCASSLRTSGSRNEQFFGPGTRLTVL.